Listed below are T cell receptor beta chains from one sample, sequenced in a study of human T cells and chemical hapten exposure. TCRdb recomputed calls from the RACE reads with MiXCR, one row per CDR3 protein. Altogether 95,000 or so distinct CDR3 sequences are present, more than 9% being singletons, with the ten largest covering 2.2%. Material: whole blood, obtained in connection with sensitization to the hapten diphenylcyclopropenone (DPC). The receptors come from a man between 40 and 49 years old with alopecia areata. Some clones in this sample may be carry-over from other donors' samples. Both conserved end residues are part of each CDR3. Each record gives: CDR3 protein, CDR3 DNA, J gene, D gene, clone size, V gene. D genes are given only for firm matches. Size is stated for part of the rows, as once, few or many counts, or as a class when the clone is expanded.

cdr3_aa: CASSLGTGIGVKNIQYF; cdr3_nt: TGTGCCAGCAGCTTAGGGACAGGCATTGGGGTCAAAAACATTCAGTACTTC; j_call: TRBJ2-4; d_call: TRBD1; clone_size: many; v_call: TRBV7-2
cdr3_aa: CASSPSPGQVYEQYF; cdr3_nt: TGTGCCAGCAGTCCCTCGCCAGGGCAGGTCTACGAGCAGTACTTC; j_call: TRBJ2-7; d_call: NA; clone_size: NA; v_call: TRBV6-2/TRBV6-3
cdr3_aa: CSAREEGGYTF; cdr3_nt: TGCAGTGCTAGAGAAGAAGGCGGCTACACCTTC; j_call: TRBJ1-2; d_call: NA; clone_size: many; v_call: TRBV20-1
cdr3_aa: CASSPREGRRGSGANVLTF; cdr3_nt: TGTGCCAGCAGCCCGAGGGAGGGGAGGCGGGGATCTGGGGCCAACGTCCTGACTTTC; j_call: TRBJ2-6; d_call: TRBD2; clone_size: NA; v_call: TRBV7-8
cdr3_aa: CASSLPANTGELFF; cdr3_nt: TGTGCCAGCAGCTTACCGGCGAACACCGGGGAGCTGTTTTTT; j_call: TRBJ2-2; d_call: NA; clone_size: many; v_call: TRBV11-2
cdr3_aa: CASSASGAPYEQYF; cdr3_nt: TGTGCCAGTAGTGCTAGCGGGGCTCCCTACGAGCAGTACTTC; j_call: TRBJ2-7; d_call: TRBD2; clone_size: NA; v_call: TRBV19
cdr3_aa: CASKREGLGETQYF; cdr3_nt: TGTGCCAGCAAGCGGGAGGGCCTCGGAGAGACCCAGTACTTC; j_call: TRBJ2-5; d_call: TRBD2; clone_size: many; v_call: TRBV2
cdr3_aa: CASSLVQLGSPLHF; cdr3_nt: TGTGCCAGCAGTTTGGTCCAACTGGGTTCACCCCTCCACTTT; j_call: TRBJ1-6; d_call: NA; clone_size: NA; v_call: TRBV12-3/TRBV12-4
cdr3_aa: CASSGSGNEQYF; cdr3_nt: TGTGCCAGTAGCGGGAGTGGCAACGAGCAGTACTTC; j_call: TRBJ2-7; d_call: TRBD2; clone_size: NA; v_call: TRBV7-9
cdr3_aa: CASSSPPGPGAEAFF; cdr3_nt: TGTGCCAGCAGCTCACCCCCGGGACCAGGAGCTGAAGCTTTCTTT; j_call: TRBJ1-1; d_call: NA; clone_size: many; v_call: TRBV12-3/TRBV12-4
cdr3_aa: CATTDSTDTQYF; cdr3_nt: TGTGCCACTACGGACAGCACAGATACGCAGTATTTT; j_call: TRBJ2-3; d_call: NA; clone_size: NA; v_call: TRBV3-1
cdr3_aa: CASSDRGAGIQYF; cdr3_nt: TGTGCCAGCAGTGACAGGGGAGCGGGCATTCAGTACTTC; j_call: TRBJ2-4; d_call: TRBD1; clone_size: NA; v_call: TRBV6-5
cdr3_aa: CAWSPGRTAVNYGYTF; cdr3_nt: TGTGCCTGGAGTCCCGGCCGGACAGCGGTAAACTATGGCTACACCTTC; j_call: TRBJ1-2; d_call: NA; clone_size: NA; v_call: TRBV30
cdr3_aa: CASSGQGGGEQYF; cdr3_nt: TGTGCCAGCAGCGGACAGGGAGGGGGCGAGCAGTACTTC; j_call: TRBJ2-7; d_call: NA; clone_size: NA; v_call: TRBV7-3
cdr3_aa: CASSGPLQETQYF; cdr3_nt: TGCGCCAGCAGCGGGCCCCTACAAGAGACCCAGTACTTC; j_call: TRBJ2-5; d_call: NA; clone_size: NA; v_call: TRBV5-1
cdr3_aa: CASSNHRDWNTGELFF; cdr3_nt: TGCGCCAGCAGCAATCACCGGGACTGGAACACCGGGGAGCTGTTTTTT; j_call: TRBJ2-2; d_call: NA; clone_size: NA; v_call: TRBV5-1
cdr3_aa: CASSLGTGGKLFF; cdr3_nt: TGTGCCAGCAGCTTAGGAACAGGAGGAAAACTGTTTTTT; j_call: TRBJ1-4; d_call: NA; clone_size: NA; v_call: TRBV7-2
cdr3_aa: CSARGGRRADTQYF; cdr3_nt: TGCAGTGCTAGAGGGGGAAGGAGGGCAGATACGCAGTATTTT; j_call: TRBJ2-3; d_call: NA; clone_size: NA; v_call: TRBV20-1
cdr3_aa: CASSQPPDRVNTEAFF; cdr3_nt: TGTGCCAGCAGTCAACCTCCAGACAGAGTGAACACTGAAGCTTTCTTT; j_call: TRBJ1-1; d_call: NA; clone_size: few; v_call: TRBV6-2/TRBV6-3
cdr3_aa: CASSNIRDRKIDSPLHF; cdr3_nt: TGTGCCAGCAGCAATATCCGGGACAGAAAGATTGATTCACCCCTCCACTTT; j_call: TRBJ1-6; d_call: TRBD1; clone_size: few; v_call: TRBV11-3
cdr3_aa: CASSEKAGGKTYEQYF; cdr3_nt: TGTGCCAGCAGTGAAAAGGCGGGGGGCAAAACCTACGAGCAGTACTTC; j_call: TRBJ2-7; d_call: TRBD2; clone_size: few; v_call: TRBV6-1
cdr3_aa: CASSLFIDGELFF; cdr3_nt: TGTGCCAGCAGTTTATTCATTGACGGGGAGCTGTTTTTT; j_call: TRBJ2-2; d_call: NA; clone_size: few; v_call: TRBV28
cdr3_aa: CASSFLTSGSGNEQFF; cdr3_nt: TGTGCCAGCAGCTTCCTGACTAGCGGGAGTGGCAATGAGCAGTTCTTC; j_call: TRBJ2-1; d_call: TRBD2; clone_size: NA; v_call: TRBV7-2
cdr3_aa: CASSIIGGLGDTGELFF; cdr3_nt: TGTGCCAGCAGCATCATCGGCGGTCTAGGGGACACCGGGGAGCTGTTTTTT; j_call: TRBJ2-2; d_call: NA; clone_size: NA; v_call: TRBV5-6
cdr3_aa: CASSSQTGANTEAFF; cdr3_nt: TGTGCCAGCAGTTCTCAGACAGGGGCGAACACTGAAGCTTTCTTT; j_call: TRBJ1-1; d_call: TRBD1; clone_size: few; v_call: TRBV27
cdr3_aa: CASSRAGANVLTF; cdr3_nt: TGTGCCAGCAGCAGGGCCGGGGCCAACGTCCTGACTTTC; j_call: TRBJ2-6; d_call: NA; clone_size: NA; v_call: TRBV6-2/TRBV6-3
cdr3_aa: CASSQDGGFGTDTQYF; cdr3_nt: TGCGCCAGCAGCCAAGATGGGGGGTTCGGCACAGATACGCAGTATTTT; j_call: TRBJ2-3; d_call: NA; clone_size: many; v_call: TRBV4-3
cdr3_aa: CASSRDRRSTEAFF; cdr3_nt: TGCGCCAGCAGCCGGGACAGGAGGTCCACTGAAGCTTTCTTT; j_call: TRBJ1-1; d_call: TRBD1; clone_size: many; v_call: TRBV4-3
cdr3_aa: CASGRDRAQETQYF; cdr3_nt: TGCGCCAGCGGACGGGACAGGGCCCAAGAGACCCAGTACTTC; j_call: TRBJ2-5; d_call: TRBD1; clone_size: NA; v_call: TRBV5-1
cdr3_aa: CATSEGNYGYTF; cdr3_nt: TGTGCCACCAGTGAAGGGAACTATGGCTACACCTTC; j_call: TRBJ1-2; d_call: NA; clone_size: many; v_call: TRBV24-1
cdr3_aa: CASSPTQGSETQYF; cdr3_nt: TGTGCCAGCAGCCCTACACAGGGGTCAGAGACCCAGTACTTC; j_call: TRBJ2-5; d_call: TRBD1; clone_size: NA; v_call: TRBV28
cdr3_aa: CAITGRENTEAFF; cdr3_nt: TGTGCCATCACCGGACGGGAGAACACTGAAGCTTTCTTT; j_call: TRBJ1-1; d_call: NA; clone_size: many; v_call: TRBV10-3
cdr3_aa: CASRSPLGAGDVDTQYF; cdr3_nt: TGTGCAAGTCGCTCCCCCCTCGGAGCGGGAGACGTAGATACGCAGTATTTT; j_call: TRBJ2-3; d_call: NA; clone_size: NA; v_call: TRBV12-2
cdr3_aa: CASSLSVNSQETQYF; cdr3_nt: TGCGCCAGCAGCTTGTCGGTAAACTCTCAAGAGACCCAGTACTTC; j_call: TRBJ2-5; d_call: NA; clone_size: NA; v_call: TRBV5-1
cdr3_aa: CASSLGQGRSTGELFF; cdr3_nt: TGCGCCAGCAGCTTGGGGCAGGGGCGCAGCACCGGGGAGCTGTTTTTT; j_call: TRBJ2-2; d_call: NA; clone_size: NA; v_call: TRBV5-1
cdr3_aa: CASSPPALAKNIQYF; cdr3_nt: TGTGCCAGCTCCCCCCCGGCGCTAGCCAAAAACATTCAGTACTTC; j_call: TRBJ2-4; d_call: NA; clone_size: few; v_call: TRBV28
cdr3_aa: CATEREVTYNEQFF; cdr3_nt: TGTGCCACCGAGCGGGAGGTCACCTACAATGAGCAGTTCTTC; j_call: TRBJ2-1; d_call: TRBD2; clone_size: NA; v_call: TRBV10-3
cdr3_aa: CSARDWLAGYTDTQYF; cdr3_nt: TGCAGTGCTAGAGATTGGCTAGCGGGGTACACAGATACGCAGTATTTT; j_call: TRBJ2-3; d_call: TRBD2; clone_size: few; v_call: TRBV20-1
cdr3_aa: CASSSRYTEQFF; cdr3_nt: TGTGCCAGCAGTTCTAGGTACACTGAGCAGTTCTTC; j_call: TRBJ2-1; d_call: NA; clone_size: many; v_call: TRBV6-2/TRBV6-3
cdr3_aa: CSVGAVFTEAFF; cdr3_nt: TGCAGCGTTGGGGCCGTGTTCACTGAAGCTTTCTTT; j_call: TRBJ1-1; d_call: NA; clone_size: NA; v_call: TRBV29-1
cdr3_aa: CSAFDRGIVKLFF; cdr3_nt: TGCAGTGCTTTTGACAGGGGGATTGTAAAACTGTTTTTT; j_call: TRBJ1-4; d_call: TRBD1; clone_size: NA; v_call: TRBV20-1
cdr3_aa: CASSPGGLITDTQYF; cdr3_nt: TGTGCCAGCAGCCCCGGAGGTTTGATTACAGATACGCAGTATTTT; j_call: TRBJ2-3; d_call: NA; clone_size: few; v_call: TRBV9
cdr3_aa: CASSFSRNGDVTGNTIYF; cdr3_nt: TGTGCCAGCAGCTTTTCACGGAACGGGGATGTTACTGGAAACACCATATATTTT; j_call: TRBJ1-3; d_call: NA; clone_size: few; v_call: TRBV7-8
cdr3_aa: CASSPQDRNEQFF; cdr3_nt: TGTGCCAGCAGCCCCCAGGACAGAAATGAGCAGTTCTTC; j_call: TRBJ2-1; d_call: NA; clone_size: NA; v_call: TRBV7-9
cdr3_aa: CASSITGGTYEQYF; cdr3_nt: TGTGCCAGTAGTATCACGGGAGGCACCTACGAGCAGTACTTC; j_call: TRBJ2-7; d_call: TRBD2; clone_size: NA; v_call: TRBV19
cdr3_aa: CASSTPGLAGGPYNEQFF; cdr3_nt: TGTGCCAGCAGTACCCCGGGACTAGCGGGAGGCCCCTACAATGAGCAGTTCTTC; j_call: TRBJ2-1; d_call: TRBD2; clone_size: many; v_call: TRBV6-2/TRBV6-3
cdr3_aa: CASSRGGAGNTGELFF; cdr3_nt: TGTGCCAGCAGTCGAGGGGGCGCAGGGAACACCGGGGAGCTGTTTTTT; j_call: TRBJ2-2; d_call: TRBD1; clone_size: NA; v_call: TRBV7-2
cdr3_aa: CASSPIGPFNSPLHF; cdr3_nt: TGTGCCAGCAGCCCCATCGGACCGTTTAATTCACCCCTCCACTTT; j_call: TRBJ1-6; d_call: NA; clone_size: NA; v_call: TRBV27
cdr3_aa: CASHPQHADEQYF; cdr3_nt: TGTGCCAGCCACCCCCAACATGCGGACGAGCAGTACTTC; j_call: TRBJ2-7; d_call: NA; clone_size: few; v_call: TRBV2
cdr3_aa: CASSQMGLAGLRGTQETQYF; cdr3_nt: TGTGCCAGCAGCCAAATGGGACTAGCGGGACTAAGAGGGACGCAAGAGACCCAGTACTTC; j_call: TRBJ2-5; d_call: TRBD2; clone_size: few; v_call: TRBV3-1
cdr3_aa: CASSLAGAKLFF; cdr3_nt: TGTGCCAGCAGTTTAGCCGGGGCAAAACTGTTTTTT; j_call: TRBJ1-4; d_call: NA; clone_size: many; v_call: TRBV12-3/TRBV12-4
cdr3_aa: CASSRGGRDTEAFF; cdr3_nt: TGTGCCAGCAGCCGGGGGGGACGGGATACTGAAGCTTTCTTT; j_call: TRBJ1-1; d_call: NA; clone_size: few; v_call: TRBV5-6
cdr3_aa: CASSQDPGTSSYEQYF; cdr3_nt: TGTGCCAGCAGCCAAGATCCCGGTACTAGCTCCTACGAGCAGTACTTC; j_call: TRBJ2-7; d_call: NA; clone_size: NA; v_call: TRBV4-2